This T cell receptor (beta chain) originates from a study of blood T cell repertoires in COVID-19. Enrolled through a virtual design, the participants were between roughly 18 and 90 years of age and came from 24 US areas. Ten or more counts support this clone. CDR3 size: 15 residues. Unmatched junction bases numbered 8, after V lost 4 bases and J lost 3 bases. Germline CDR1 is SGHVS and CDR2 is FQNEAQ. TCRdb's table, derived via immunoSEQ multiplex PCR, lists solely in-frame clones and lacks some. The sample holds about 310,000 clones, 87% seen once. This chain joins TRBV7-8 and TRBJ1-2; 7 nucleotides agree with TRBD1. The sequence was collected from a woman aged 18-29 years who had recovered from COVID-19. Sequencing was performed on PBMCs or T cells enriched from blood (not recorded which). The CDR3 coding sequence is TGTGCCAGCAGCTCGGCCGGGACAGTTTACTATGGCTACACCTTC. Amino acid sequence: CASSSAGTVYYGYTF.